This TCR beta chain was retrieved from a study of T cells expressing NK-cell markers. Study as a whole: Source material for TCR beta repertoires consisted of sorted CD3+CD56+NKG2C+, CD3+CD56+NKG2C- and CD3+CD56-NKG2C+ T cells. The study sequenced eight donors, seven HCMV-seropositive and one seronegative.

Findings and limits, study-wide: These same clonotypes (in several donors) also led the CD3+CD56-NKG2C+ fraction.

A remark on this clonotype: What it binds is not known.

The CDR3 extends over 15 amino acids. Germline CDR1 and CDR2: SGHVS and FNYEAQ. UMIs were included in TCR beta cDNA generated by 5'RACE template switching. Reprocessing the 5' RACE reads, TCRdb reports a single entry for every CDR3 protein and omits DNA. The record lists about 380,000 distinct CDR3 sequences, of which the ten most abundant hold 5% to 5.5%. The sequence was collected from a man between 18 and 69 years old in good health. The sample was blood T cells: a sorted CD56 or NKG2C T cell subset, CD4+ or CD8+ T cells, or bulk PBMC T cells (not recorded which). J is TRBJ2-1 and V is TRBV7-6; lacking DNA, the TRBD2 call made by TCRdb goes unchecked. CDR3 region: CASSLQRGGFYEQFF.